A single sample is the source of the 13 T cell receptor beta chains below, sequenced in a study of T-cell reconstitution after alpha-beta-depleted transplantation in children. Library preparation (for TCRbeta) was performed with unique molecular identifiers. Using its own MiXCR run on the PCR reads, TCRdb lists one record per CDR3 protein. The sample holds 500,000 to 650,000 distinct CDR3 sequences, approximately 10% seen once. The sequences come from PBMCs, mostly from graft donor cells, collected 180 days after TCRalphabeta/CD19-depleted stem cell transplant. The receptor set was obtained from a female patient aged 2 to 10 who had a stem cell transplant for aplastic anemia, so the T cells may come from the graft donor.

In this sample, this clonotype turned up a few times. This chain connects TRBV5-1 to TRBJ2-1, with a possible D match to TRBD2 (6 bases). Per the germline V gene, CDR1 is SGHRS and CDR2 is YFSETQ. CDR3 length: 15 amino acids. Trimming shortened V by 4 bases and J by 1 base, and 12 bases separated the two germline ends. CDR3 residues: CASSPEAGSYNEQFF. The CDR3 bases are TGCGCCAGCAGCCCGGAGGCGGGATCCTACAATGAGCAGTTCTTC.

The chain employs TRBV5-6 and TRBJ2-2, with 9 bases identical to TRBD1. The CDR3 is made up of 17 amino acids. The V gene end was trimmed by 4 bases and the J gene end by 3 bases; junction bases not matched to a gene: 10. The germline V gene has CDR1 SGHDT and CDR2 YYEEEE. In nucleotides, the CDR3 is TGTGCCAGCAGCCCACCCCCGGGGACAGGGTACACCGGGGAGCTGTTTTTT. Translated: CASSPPPGTGYTGELFF.

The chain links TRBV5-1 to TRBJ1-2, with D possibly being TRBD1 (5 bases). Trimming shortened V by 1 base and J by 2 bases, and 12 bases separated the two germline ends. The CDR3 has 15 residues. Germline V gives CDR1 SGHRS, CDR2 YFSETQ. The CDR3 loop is CASSLSRGANYGYTF. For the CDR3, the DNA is TGCGCCAGCAGCTTGTCGCGGGGCGCGAACTATGGCTACACCTTC.

CDR3 bases: TGTGCCAGCAGCATTTGGACAGCCACTTCTAATGAAAAACTGTTTTTT. Protein product: CASSIWTATSNEKLFF. The J gene is TRBJ1-4, the V gene TRBV14; a weak D match, TRBD1 (6 bases). The germline V gene encodes CDR1 SGHDN and CDR2 FVKESK. Trimming stripped 5 bases from V and 3 bases from J, with 16 bases between. The length of the CDR3 is 16 residues.

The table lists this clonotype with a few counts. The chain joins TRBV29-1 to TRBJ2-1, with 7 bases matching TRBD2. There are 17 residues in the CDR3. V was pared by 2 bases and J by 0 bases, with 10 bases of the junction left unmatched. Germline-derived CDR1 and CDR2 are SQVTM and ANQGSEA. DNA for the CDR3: TGCAGCGTTGAATCTTCGGGGGAGGGAAGCTCCTACAATGAGCAGTTCTTC. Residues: CSVESSGEGSSYNEQFF.

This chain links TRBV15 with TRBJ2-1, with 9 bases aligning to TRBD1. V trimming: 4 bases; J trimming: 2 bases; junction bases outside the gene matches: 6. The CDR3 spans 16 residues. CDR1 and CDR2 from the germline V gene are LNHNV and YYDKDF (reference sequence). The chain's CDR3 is CATSTTDRGAYNEQFF. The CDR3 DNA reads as TGTGCCACCAGCACTACCGACAGGGGGGCCTACAATGAGCAGTTCTTC.

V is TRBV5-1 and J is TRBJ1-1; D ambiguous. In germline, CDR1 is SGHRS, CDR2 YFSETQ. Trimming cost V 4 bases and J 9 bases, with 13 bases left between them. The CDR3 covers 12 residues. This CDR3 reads CASSPDRSQAFF. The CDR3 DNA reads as TGCGCCAGCAGCCCGGACCGTTCCCAAGCTTTCTTT.

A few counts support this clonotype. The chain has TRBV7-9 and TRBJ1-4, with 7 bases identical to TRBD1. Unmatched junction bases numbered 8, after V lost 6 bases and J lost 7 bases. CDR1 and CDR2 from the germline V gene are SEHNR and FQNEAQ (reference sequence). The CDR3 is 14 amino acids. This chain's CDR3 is CASSPGQMREKLFF. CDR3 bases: TGTGCCAGCAGTCCGGGACAGATGCGTGAAAAACTGTTTTTT.

DNA for the CDR3: TGTGCCAGGACCCCCAAGCGGGAGGGCCTAGTCGGGGAGCTGTTTTTT. Translated: CARTPKREGLVGELFF. The chain carries TRBV9 and TRBJ2-2, with TRBD2 matching 10 bases. This CDR3 is 16 amino acids long. The V gene's germline CDR1 is SGDLS and CDR2 YYNGEE. The J segment lost 7 bases and the V segment lost 8 bases, leaving 14 bases of the junction unmatched.

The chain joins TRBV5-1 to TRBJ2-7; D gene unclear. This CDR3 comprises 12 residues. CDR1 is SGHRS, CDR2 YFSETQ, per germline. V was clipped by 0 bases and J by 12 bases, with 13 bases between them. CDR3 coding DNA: TGCGCCAGCAGCTTGGACACCCTACGTGTGTACTTC. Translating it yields CASSLDTLRVYF.

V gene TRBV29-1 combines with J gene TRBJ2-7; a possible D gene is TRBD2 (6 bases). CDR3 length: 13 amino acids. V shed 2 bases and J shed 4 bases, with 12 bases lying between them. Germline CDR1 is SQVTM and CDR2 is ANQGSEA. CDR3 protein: CSVESWSGYEQYF. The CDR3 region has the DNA TGCAGCGTTGAAAGTTGGAGCGGGTACGAGCAGTACTTC.

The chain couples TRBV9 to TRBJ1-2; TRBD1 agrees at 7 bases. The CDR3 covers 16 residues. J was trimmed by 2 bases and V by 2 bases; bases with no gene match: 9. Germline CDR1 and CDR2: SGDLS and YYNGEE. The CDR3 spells CASSVGAGTANYGYTF. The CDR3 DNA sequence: TGTGCCAGCAGCGTGGGGGCGGGGACAGCGAACTATGGCTACACCTTC. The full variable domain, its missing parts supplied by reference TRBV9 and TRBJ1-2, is DSGVTQTPKHLITATGQRVTLRCSPRSGDLSVYWYQQSLDQGLQFLIQYYNGEERAKGNILERFSAQQFPDLHSELNLSSLELGDSALYFCASSVGAGTANYGYTFGSGTRLTVV.

The CDR3 nucleotides read TGTGCCAGCAGTTACTCCTCGGGACAGGGCCCGCTATTTGAGTACAATGAGCAGTTCTTC. This encodes CASSYSSGQGPLFEYNEQFF. V is TRBV6-2 or TRBV6-3 and J is TRBJ2-1; 9 bases are shared with TRBD1. The trim removed 0 bases at V and 4 bases at J, leaving 16 bases unmatched. The germline gives CDR1 MNHEY, CDR2 SVGEGT. This CDR3 contains 20 residues.